These 31 T cell receptor beta chains came from one sample sequenced in a study of beta chain features in type 1 diabetes. General study results and limits: Shorter TCRB CDR3s, moderately but significantly so, were found in Type 1 diabetes patients in all four CD4+ subsets.

No antigen has been identified for these receptors. The authors reverse transcribed all of the isolated RNA, so sequencing captured expressed TCRB transcripts. The data were produced by immunoSEQ multiplex PCR, yet TCRdb's version contains in-frame clones alone and is incomplete. Of under 400,000 clones listed, roughly 12% are singletons. The specimen sequenced was naive CD4+ T cells from blood. These TCRs come from a woman under 30 with type 1 diabetes.

This clone was observed a few times. The chain uses TRBV7-2 and TRBJ1-6, with TRBD1 identical over 7 bases. The trim removed 5 bases at V and 5 bases at J, leaving 6 bases unmatched. The CDR3 is made up of 15 amino acids. CDR1 and CDR2 (germline): SGHTA, FQGNSA. The CDR3 loop reads CASSRQGYDNSPLHF. The CDR3 nucleotides read TGTGCCAGCAGCAGACAGGGCTATGATAATTCACCCCTCCACTTT. The whole variable domain, remainder taken from reference TRBV7-2 and TRBJ1-6, is GAGVSQSPSNKVTEKGKDVELRCDPISGHTALYWYRQSLGQGLEFLIYFQGNSAPDKSGLPSDRFSAERTGGSVSTLTIQRTQQEDSAVYLCASSRQGYDNSPLHFGNGTRLTVT.

This clone has only a few counts. The chain is built from TRBV19 and TRBJ2-1; D may be TRBD2 (6 bases). From germline, CDR1 is LNHDA and CDR2 SQIVND (reference sequence). V dropped 7 bases and J dropped 12 bases, with 13 bases sitting between them. This CDR3 comprises 11 residues. The CDR3 bases are TGTGCCAGTACGGGGACTGGACCGCAGTTCTTC. This sequence encodes CASTGTGPQFF.

This clone was detected a few times. The CDR3 DNA reads as TGCGCCAGCAGCTGGGGGACAGGGGGCAAAGAGACCCAGTACTTC. This sequence encodes CASSWGTGGKETQYF. The chain carries TRBV5-1 and TRBJ2-5; 12 bases align to TRBD1. Germline CDR1 SGHRS, CDR2 YFSETQ. This CDR3 is built from 15 residues. Trimming took 3 bases from V and 3 from J; bases not matched to a gene: 3.

This clone was found a few times. V and J are TRBV25-1 and TRBJ1-2; 8 bases line up with TRBD1. The ends lost 4 bases at V and 4 bases at J; junction bases unmatched: 8. This CDR3 has 15 amino acids. Per germline, CDR1 MGHDK and CDR2 SYGVNS. The DNA for the CDR3 is TGTGCCAGCAGTGGAATGGGGGACAGGATCTATGGCTACACCTTC. As protein: CASSGMGDRIYGYTF.

This chain connects TRBV7-9 to TRBJ1-1; D remains ambiguous. CDR3 length: 14 amino acids. The V end lost 5 bases, the J end lost 0 bases, and 10 bases lay between the germline ends. Germline loops: CDR1 SEHNR, CDR2 FQNEAQ (reference sequence). CDR3 in DNA: TGTGCCAGCAGCGTCGGGCGGGTGAACACTGAAGCTTTCTTT. Translated, it gives CASSVGRVNTEAFF.

V usage is TRBV7-2 and J usage is TRBJ1-6; tentative D call: TRBD1 (6 bases). V shed 5 bases and J shed 5 bases, with 10 bases lying between them. The CDR3 sequence is 14 residues long. Germline V CDR1 and CDR2: SGHTA, FQGNSA. The chain's CDR3 is CASSRDRNNSPLHF. CDR3 coding DNA: TGTGCCAGCAGCCGTGACAGGAATAATTCACCCCTCCACTTT.

The V gene is TRBV29-1, the J gene TRBJ1-2; tentatively, D is TRBD1 (6 bases). Trimming removed 6 bases at V and 4 bases at J, with 21 bases between. CDR1 SQVTM and CDR2 ANQGSEA come from the germline V gene. The CDR3 is 15 residues long. For the CDR3, the DNA is TGCAGCGTCGCCCTCCAGGGGAGCGCGAGCTATGGCTACACCTTC. Translated: CSVALQGSASYGYTF.

This clone has just a few counts. The chain combines TRBV11-2 with TRBJ2-5; the D is unclear. V was trimmed by 1 base and J by 1 base, leaving 7 bases between them. CDR1 and CDR2 (germline): SGHAT, FQNNGV. CDR3 length: 14 residues. For the CDR3, the DNA is TGTGCCAGCAGCTTAGGGAACAGCCAAGAGACCCAGTACTTC. Translated: CASSLGNSQETQYF.

This clone was counted only a few times. The gene calls are TRBV30 and TRBJ2-7; TRBD1 matches 9 bases. The ends lost 2 bases at V and 0 bases at J; junction bases unmatched: 5. The CDR3 spans 15 residues. From germline, CDR1 is GTSNPN and CDR2 SVGIG (reference sequence). In nucleotides, the CDR3 is TGTGCCTGGAGTTCCGGGACAGGGAGCTCCTACGAGCAGTACTTC. This gives the protein CAWSSGTGSSYEQYF.

There are a few counts of this clone. The gene calls are TRBV7-2 and TRBJ2-7; D unclear. This CDR3 is built from 13 residues. CDR1 is SGHTA and CDR2 is FQGNSA in the germline V gene. Trimming took 0 bases from V and 4 from J, leaving 7 bases between them. This CDR3 is CASSLALRYEQYF. The CDR3 DNA sequence: TGTGCCAGCAGCTTAGCGTTGAGGTACGAGCAGTACTTC.

This clone was seen more than once but under ten times. Other DNA sequences in this specimen translate into the identical CDR3. CDR3 coding DNA: TGTGCCTGGAGCAGAACTGAAGCTTTCTTT. It yields the protein CAWSRTEAFF. The chain carries TRBV30 and TRBJ1-1; D unclear. The germline V gene has CDR1 GTSNPN and CDR2 SVGIG (reference sequence). The CDR3 runs to 10 residues. The V gene lost 3 bases and the J gene lost 5 bases, with 4 bases spanning the gap.

This clone has just a few counts. This chain links TRBV29-1 with TRBJ1-1; TRBD1 agrees at 9 bases. The germline CDR1 and CDR2 sequences are SQVTM and ANQGSEA. The V segment lost 4 bases and the J segment 7 bases; nucleotides outside the gene matches: 7. The CDR3 runs 13 residues. The CDR3 DNA follows: TGCAGCGTTGCTACAGGGGGCGCGTATGAAGCTTTCTTT. Translated, it gives CSVATGGAYEAFF.

This clone has only a few counts. The chain employs TRBV4-3 and TRBJ2-3; the D gene is possibly TRBD2 (6 bases). Germline V gives CDR1 LGHNA, CDR2 YSLEER. The CDR3 has 18 amino acids. Trimming pared 4 bases from V and 0 bases from J, leaving 20 bases between. The CDR3 region has the DNA TGCGCCAGCAGCCCCCGCTGGAGGGGAGGATATAGCACAGATACGCAGTATTTT. Its translation: CASSPRWRGGYSTDTQYF.

The genes are TRBV29-1 and TRBJ1-2; 7 bases agree with TRBD1. This CDR3 region has 11 residues. The V and J ends lost 8 bases and 8 bases, in that order; junction bases with no gene match: 8. Per germline, CDR1 SQVTM and CDR2 ANQGSEA. The CDR3 reads CSSTGSDGYTF. The CDR3 DNA sequence: TGCAGCTCGACAGGGAGTGACGGCTACACCTTC.

This clone was counted only a few times. This rearrangement joins TRBV5-1 to TRBJ2-1, with D possibly being TRBD2 (6 bases). V lost 0 bases and J lost 3, with 10 bases in between. The CDR3 extends over 15 amino acids. Germline CDR1 reads SGHRS; CDR2 reads YFSETQ. DNA for the CDR3: TGCGCCAGCAGCTTGGTAGCGGCAGACTACAATGAGCAGTTCTTC. This translates into CASSLVAADYNEQFF.

This clone occurred a few times. A junction end diverges from the germline sequence, so it may reflect a read error. This chain links TRBV6-6 with TRBJ1-2; D call uncertain. Germline lookup yields CDR1 MNHNY and CDR2 SVGAGI (reference sequence). This CDR3 has 11 residues. CDR3 nucleotides: TGTGCCAGCAGTTCCGACTACGGCTACACCTTC. Translating gives CASSSDYGYTF.

V is TRBV30 and J is TRBJ2-5, with TRBD2 matching over 7 bases. The germline gives CDR1 GTSNPN, CDR2 SVGIG (reference sequence). The CDR3 covers 12 residues. The V gene end was trimmed by 0 bases and the J gene end by 5 bases; junction bases not matched to a gene: 0. The chain's CDR3 is CAWSVGGETQYF. CDR3 nucleotide sequence: TGTGCCTGGAGTGTGGGGGGGGAGACCCAGTACTTC.

The rearrangement uses TRBV2 and TRBJ2-1; a possible D gene is TRBD1 (6 bases). V shed 5 bases and J shed 7 bases, with 12 bases lying between them. The germline CDR1 and CDR2 sequences are SNHLY and FYNNEI. The CDR3 totals 13 residues. In nucleotides, the CDR3 is TGTGCCAGCAGTAACAGGGCAGGGAATGAGCAGTTCTTC. Its protein is CASSNRAGNEQFF.

With regard to this clone: The DNA is left out, because the CDR3 cannot be placed on it with certainty; the CDR3 is given as TCRdb lists it. V usage is TRBV7-2 and J usage is TRBJ2-3; the table's D call TRBD2 went unverified against the DNA. The CDR3 spans 12 residues, counting both ends. Looked up from germline, CDR1 is SGHTA and CDR2 is FQGNSA. The CDR3 region is CASSPGLHLQYF.

The V and J genes are TRBV30 and TRBJ1-5, with a tentative D call TRBD1 (5 bases). V lost 0 bases and J lost 4, with 13 bases in between. Germline assignment: CDR1 GTSNPN and CDR2 SVGIG (reference sequence). The CDR3 consists of 15 residues. The CDR3 reads CAWSVNSGGNQPQHF. CDR3 nucleotides: TGTGCCTGGAGTGTAAATTCTGGGGGGAATCAGCCCCAGCATTTT.

The chain couples TRBV23-1 to TRBJ1-2; TRBD1 agrees at 10 bases. TRBV23-1 has ORF status, its function being uncertain. V lost 6 bases to trimming and J lost 5 bases; unmatched junction nucleotides: 18. The CDR3 totals 18 residues. The CDR3 loop reads CASSLVDKTRDRGYGYTF. The CDR3 coding sequence is TGCGCCAGCAGCCTAGTGGACAAGACGCGGGACAGGGGTTATGGCTACACCTTC.

This clone came up a few times. CDR3 residues: CASSLLGGPETQYF. CDR3 nucleotides: TGTGCCAGCAGCTTATTAGGGGGCCCAGAGACCCAGTACTTC. V and J are TRBV13 and TRBJ2-5; TRBD1 matches at 7 bases. CDR1 and CDR2 from the germline V gene are PRHDT and FYEKMQ (reference sequence). The CDR3 length is 14 residues. Trimming at V came to 2 bases and at J to 4 bases, leaving 4 bases not matched to a gene.

In this sample, this clone turned up a few times. The chain combines TRBV7-3 with TRBJ2-1, with a tentative D call TRBD2 (5 bases). Trimming left V 7 bases short and J 9 bases short, with 10 bases between. The germline V gene encodes CDR1 SGHTA and CDR2 FQGTGA. This CDR3 region has 11 residues. CDR3 amino acids: CASTSEGEQFF. The CDR3 DNA reads as TGTGCCAGCACCTCAGAGGGTGAGCAGTTCTTC.

The rearrangement uses TRBV4-1 and TRBJ2-7, with D maybe TRBD1 (6 bases). The CDR3 is 14 residues long. Trimming cost V 2 bases and J 7 bases, with 15 bases left between them. From germline, CDR1 is MGHRA and CDR2 YSYEKL. CDR3 coding DNA: TGCGCCAGCAGCCAATCTCAGGGGCCGGAAGAGCAGTACTTC. This gives the protein CASSQSQGPEEQYF.

Only a few counts were recorded for this clone. CDR3 residues: CAWSAAGETQYF. The CDR3 region has the DNA TGTGCCTGGAGTGCCGCCGGGGAGACCCAGTACTTC. The chain has TRBV30 and TRBJ2-5, with D hard to call. Germline assignment: CDR1 GTSNPN and CDR2 SVGIG (reference sequence). V was pared by 1 base and J by 5 bases, with 8 bases between. This CDR3 is 12 amino acids long.

This sequence joins TRBV7-2 and TRBJ2-7; 8 positions agree with TRBD1. CDR1 SGHTA and CDR2 FQGNSA come from the germline V gene. V dropped 5 bases and J dropped 1; count of bases not matched to a gene: 4. The CDR3 runs 14 residues. The CDR3 reads CASSADRGSYEQYF. The CDR3 region has the DNA TGTGCCAGCAGCGCAGACAGGGGATCCTACGAGCAGTACTTC.

In nucleotides, the CDR3 is TGCGCCAGCAGCCAAGTACCAGCGGGGTTCTACGAGCAGTACTTC. Translated: CASSQVPAGFYEQYF. The V gene is TRBV4-3, the J gene TRBJ2-7, with 7 positions matching TRBD2. CDR3 size: 15 residues. Germline V gene lookup returns CDR1 LGHNA and CDR2 YSLEER. V dropped 1 base and J dropped 3; count of bases not matched to a gene: 6.

This clone was detected a few times. The J gene is TRBJ2-1, the V gene TRBV7-3, with TRBD2 matching over 8 bases. The CDR3 loop spans 16 amino acids. With 3 bases clipped from V and 0 bases from J, the junction kept 4 bases outside the gene matches. Germline lookup yields CDR1 SGHTA and CDR2 FQGTGA. CDR3 bases: TGTGCCAGCAGCTTCTCAAGCGGGAGCTCCTACAATGAGCAGTTCTTC. Residues: CASSFSSGSSYNEQFF.

The chain joins TRBV7-6 to TRBJ2-7; TRBD1 matches at 10 bases. The V gene end was trimmed by 5 bases and the J gene end by 5 bases; junction bases not matched to a gene: 6. CDR1 and CDR2 (germline): SGHVS, FNYEAQ. This CDR3 is 14 amino acids long. The CDR3 loop is CASSLRQGAHEQYF. The CDR3 coding sequence is TGTGCCAGCAGCCTCCGACAGGGGGCCCACGAGCAGTACTTC.

This clone has just a few counts. Other DNA sequences in the sample encode the same CDR3. The V and J genes are TRBV20-1 and TRBJ2-7, with TRBD1 as a possible D gene (6 bases). Germline-derived CDR1 and CDR2 are DFQATT and SNEGSKA (reference sequence). The length of the CDR3 is 11 residues. Deletions cut 6 bases from V and 3 bases from J, with 9 bases between. CDR3 DNA: TGCAGTGCGAAGACAGGCTACGAGCAGTACTTC. Translation: CSAKTGYEQYF.

The CDR3 region is CANYIPNTEAFF. For the CDR3, the DNA is TGTGCCAACTACATACCGAACACTGAAGCTTTCTTT. The gene calls are TRBV6-1 and TRBJ1-1; D is uncertain. The CDR3 is 12 amino acids. V lost 10 bases and J lost 1, with 10 bases in between. Looked up from germline, CDR1 is MNHNS and CDR2 is SASEGT.